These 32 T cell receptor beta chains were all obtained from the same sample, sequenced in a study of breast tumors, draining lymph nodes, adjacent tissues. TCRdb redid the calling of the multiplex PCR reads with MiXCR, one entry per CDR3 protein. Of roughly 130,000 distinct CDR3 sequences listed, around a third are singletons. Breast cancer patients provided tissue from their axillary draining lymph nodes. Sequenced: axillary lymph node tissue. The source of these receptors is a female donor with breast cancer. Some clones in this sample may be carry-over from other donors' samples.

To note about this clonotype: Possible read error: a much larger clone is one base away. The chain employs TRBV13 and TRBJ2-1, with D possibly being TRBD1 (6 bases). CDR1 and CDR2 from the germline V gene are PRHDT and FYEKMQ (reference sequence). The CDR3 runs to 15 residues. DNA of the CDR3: TGTGCCAACAGCTTCGGACAAATTAGGGGGAATGAGCAGTTCTTC. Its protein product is CANSFGQIRGNEQFF. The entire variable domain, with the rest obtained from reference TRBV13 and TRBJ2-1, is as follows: AAGVIQSPRHLIKEKRETATLKCYPIPRHDTVYWYQQGPGQDPQFLISFYEKMQSDKGSIPDRFSAQQFSDYHSELNMSSLELGDSALYFCANSFGQIRGNEQFFGPGTRLTVL.

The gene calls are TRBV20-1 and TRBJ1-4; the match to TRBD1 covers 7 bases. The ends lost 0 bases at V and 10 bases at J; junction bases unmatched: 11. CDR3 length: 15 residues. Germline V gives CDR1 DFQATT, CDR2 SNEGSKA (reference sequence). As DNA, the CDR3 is TGCAGTGCTAGAGACTTTTTCACAGGGGCTGGAAAACTGTTTTTT. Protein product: CSARDFFTGAGKLFF.

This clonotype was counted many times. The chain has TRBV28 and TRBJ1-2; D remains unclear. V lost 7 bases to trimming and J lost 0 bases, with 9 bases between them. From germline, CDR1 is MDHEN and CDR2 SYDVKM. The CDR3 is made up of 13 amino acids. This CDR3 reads CASTPRPNYGYTF. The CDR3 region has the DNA TGTGCCAGCACCCCCCGGCCTAACTATGGCTACACCTTC.

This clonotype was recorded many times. The CDR3 region is CAGLRDRDNSPLHF. DNA of the CDR3: TGTGCCGGCCTGCGGGACAGGGATAATTCACCCCTCCACTTT. The chain has TRBV2 and TRBJ1-6, with TRBD1 matching over 9 bases. CDR3 size: 14 residues. Germline CDR1 and CDR2: SNHLY and FYNNEI. V lost 11 bases, J lost 5 bases, and 7 bases stayed unmatched.

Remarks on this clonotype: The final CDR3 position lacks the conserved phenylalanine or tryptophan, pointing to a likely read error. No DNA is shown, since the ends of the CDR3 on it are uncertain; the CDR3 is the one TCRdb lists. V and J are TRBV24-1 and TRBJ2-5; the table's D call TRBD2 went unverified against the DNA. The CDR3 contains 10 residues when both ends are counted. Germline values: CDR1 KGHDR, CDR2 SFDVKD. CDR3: CATSDSPGGA.

The DNA of the CDR3 is TGTGCCAGCAGTTCCCGCCCGGGGTCCCTCTTTAGCACAGATACGCAGTATTTT. Its translation: CASSSRPGSLFSTDTQYF. This rearrangement joins TRBV5-4 to TRBJ2-3, with D perhaps TRBD2 (5 bases). V gave up 5 bases and J gave up 0 bases, with 22 bases separating them. The CDR3 sequence is 18 residues long. Germline V gene sequence: CDR1 SGHNT, CDR2 YYREEE (reference sequence).

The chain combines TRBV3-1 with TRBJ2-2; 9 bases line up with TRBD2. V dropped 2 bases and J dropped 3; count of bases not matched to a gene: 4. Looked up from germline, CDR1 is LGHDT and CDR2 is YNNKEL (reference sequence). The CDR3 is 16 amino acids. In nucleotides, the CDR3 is TGTGCCAGCAGCCAATTTAGCGGGGGCGACACCGGGGAGCTGTTTTTT. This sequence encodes CASSQFSGGDTGELFF.

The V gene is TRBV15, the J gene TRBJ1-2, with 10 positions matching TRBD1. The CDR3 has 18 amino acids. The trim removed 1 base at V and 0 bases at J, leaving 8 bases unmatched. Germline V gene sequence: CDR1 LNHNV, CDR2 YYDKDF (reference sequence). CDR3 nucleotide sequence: TGTGCCACCAGCAGAGGGGGACAGGGGATTGGGGCTAACTATGGCTACACCTTC. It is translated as CATSRGGQGIGANYGYTF. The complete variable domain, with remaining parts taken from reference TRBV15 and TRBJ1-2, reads DAMVIQNPRYQVTQFGKPVTLSCSQTLNHNVMYWYQQKSSQAPKLLFHYYDKDFNNEADTPDNFQSRRPNTSFCFLDIRSPGLGDTAMYLCATSRGGQGIGANYGYTFGSGTRLTVV.

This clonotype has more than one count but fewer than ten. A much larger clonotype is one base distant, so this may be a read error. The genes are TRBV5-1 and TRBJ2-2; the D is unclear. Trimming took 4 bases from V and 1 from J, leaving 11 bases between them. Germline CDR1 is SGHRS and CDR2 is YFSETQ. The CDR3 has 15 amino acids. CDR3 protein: CASSLLGVNTGELFF. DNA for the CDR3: TGCGCCAGCAGCCTGCTCGGTGTGAACACCGGGGAGCTGTTTTTT.

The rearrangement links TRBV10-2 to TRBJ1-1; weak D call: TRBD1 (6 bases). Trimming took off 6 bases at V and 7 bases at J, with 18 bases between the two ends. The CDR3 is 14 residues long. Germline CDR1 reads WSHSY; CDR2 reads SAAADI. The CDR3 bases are TGCGCCAGCAGCCTCATTACAGGGAGTAGTGAAGCTTTCTTT. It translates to CASSLITGSSEAFF.

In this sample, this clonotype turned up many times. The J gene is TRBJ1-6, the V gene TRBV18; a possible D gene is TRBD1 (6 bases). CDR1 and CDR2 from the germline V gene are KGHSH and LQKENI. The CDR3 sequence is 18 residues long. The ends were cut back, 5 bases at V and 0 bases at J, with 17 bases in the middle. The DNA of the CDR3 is TGTGCCAGCTCAACGGGGCTGGGGGGCGCCTCCTATAATTCACCCCTCCACTTT. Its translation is CASSTGLGGASYNSPLHF.

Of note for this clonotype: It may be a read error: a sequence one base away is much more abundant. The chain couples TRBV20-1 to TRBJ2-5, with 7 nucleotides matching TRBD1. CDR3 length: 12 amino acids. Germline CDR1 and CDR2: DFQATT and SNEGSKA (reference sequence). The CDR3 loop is CSAPDQGETPYF. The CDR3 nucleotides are TGCAGTGCTCCGGACCAGGGGGAGACCCCGTACTTC.

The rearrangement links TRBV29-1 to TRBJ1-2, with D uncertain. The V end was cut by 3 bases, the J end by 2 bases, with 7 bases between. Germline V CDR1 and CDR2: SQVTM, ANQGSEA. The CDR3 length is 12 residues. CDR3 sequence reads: CSVEEMNYGYTF. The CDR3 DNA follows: TGCAGCGTTGAGGAGATGAACTATGGCTACACCTTC.

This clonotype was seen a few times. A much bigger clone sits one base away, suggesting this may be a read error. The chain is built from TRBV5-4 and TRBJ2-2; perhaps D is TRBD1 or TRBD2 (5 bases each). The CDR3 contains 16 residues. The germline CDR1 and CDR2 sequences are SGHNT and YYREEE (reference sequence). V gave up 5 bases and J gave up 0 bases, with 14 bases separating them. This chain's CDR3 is CASSPSGPTNTGELFF. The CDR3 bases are TGTGCCAGCAGTCCCTCGGGACCAACGAACACCGGGGAGCTGTTTTTT.

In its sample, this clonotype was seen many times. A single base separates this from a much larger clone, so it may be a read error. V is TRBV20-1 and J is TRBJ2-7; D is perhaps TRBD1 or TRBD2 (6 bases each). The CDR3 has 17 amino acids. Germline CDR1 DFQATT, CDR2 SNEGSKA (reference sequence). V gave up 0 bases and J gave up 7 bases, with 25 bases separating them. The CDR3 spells CSARDPSPGPGAGEQYF. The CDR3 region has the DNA TGCAGTGCTAGAGATCCCTCACCGGGACCGGGGGCCGGGGAGCAGTACTTC.

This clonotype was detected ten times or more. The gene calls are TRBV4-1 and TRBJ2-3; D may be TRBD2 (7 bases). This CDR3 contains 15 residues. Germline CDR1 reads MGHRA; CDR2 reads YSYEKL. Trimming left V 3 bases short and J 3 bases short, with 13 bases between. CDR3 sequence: CASSHRGGGTDTQYF. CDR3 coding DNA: TGCGCCAGCAGCCATAGGGGGGGCGGAACAGATACGCAGTATTTT.

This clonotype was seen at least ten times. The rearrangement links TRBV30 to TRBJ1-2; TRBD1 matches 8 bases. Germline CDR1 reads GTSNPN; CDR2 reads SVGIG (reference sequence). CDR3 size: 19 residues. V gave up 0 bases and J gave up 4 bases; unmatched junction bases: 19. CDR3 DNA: TGTGCCTGGAGTGTACTCCTCCGACAGGGGTCCCGATGGAGCTATGGCTACACCTTC. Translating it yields CAWSVLLRQGSRWSYGYTF.

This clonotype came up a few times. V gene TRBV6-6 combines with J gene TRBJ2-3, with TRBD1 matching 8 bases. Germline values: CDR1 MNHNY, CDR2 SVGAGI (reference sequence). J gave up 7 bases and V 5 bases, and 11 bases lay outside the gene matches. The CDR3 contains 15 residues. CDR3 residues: CASSVTGQGQNTQYF. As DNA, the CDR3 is TGTGCCAGCAGTGTCACTGGACAGGGCCAAAATACGCAGTATTTT.

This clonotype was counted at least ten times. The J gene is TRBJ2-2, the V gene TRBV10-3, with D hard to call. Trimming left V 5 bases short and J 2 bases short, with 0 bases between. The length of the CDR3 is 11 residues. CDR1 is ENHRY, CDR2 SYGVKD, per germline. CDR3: CAISNTGELFF. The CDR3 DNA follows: TGTGCCATCAGTAACACCGGGGAGCTGTTTTTT.

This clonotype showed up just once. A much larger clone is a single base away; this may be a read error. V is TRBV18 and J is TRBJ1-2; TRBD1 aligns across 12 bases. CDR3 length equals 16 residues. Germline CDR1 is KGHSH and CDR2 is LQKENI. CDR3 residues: CASSPGTGGLGYGNTF. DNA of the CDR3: TGTGCCAGCTCACCAGGGACAGGGGGCCTCGGCTATGGCAACACCTTC.

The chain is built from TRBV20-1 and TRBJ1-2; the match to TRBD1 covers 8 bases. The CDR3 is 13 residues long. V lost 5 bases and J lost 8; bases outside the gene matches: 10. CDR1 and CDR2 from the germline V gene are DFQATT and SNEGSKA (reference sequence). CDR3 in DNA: TGCAGTGCTCTGCCGGGACAGGCTTGGGGCTACACCTTC. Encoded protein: CSALPGQAWGYTF.

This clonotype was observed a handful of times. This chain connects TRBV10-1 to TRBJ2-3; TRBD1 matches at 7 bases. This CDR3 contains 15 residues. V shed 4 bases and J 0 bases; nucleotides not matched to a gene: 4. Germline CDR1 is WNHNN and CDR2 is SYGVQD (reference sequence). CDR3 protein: CASSAQQGSTDTQYF. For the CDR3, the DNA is TGCGCCAGCAGTGCCCAACAGGGGAGCACAGATACGCAGTATTTT.

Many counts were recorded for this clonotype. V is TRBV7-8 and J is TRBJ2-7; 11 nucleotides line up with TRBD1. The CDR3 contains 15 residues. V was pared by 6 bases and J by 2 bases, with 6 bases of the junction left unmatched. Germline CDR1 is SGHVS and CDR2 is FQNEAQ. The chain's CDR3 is CASRPGQGVAYEQYF. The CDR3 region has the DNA TGTGCCAGCAGACCGGGACAGGGGGTAGCCTACGAGCAGTACTTC.

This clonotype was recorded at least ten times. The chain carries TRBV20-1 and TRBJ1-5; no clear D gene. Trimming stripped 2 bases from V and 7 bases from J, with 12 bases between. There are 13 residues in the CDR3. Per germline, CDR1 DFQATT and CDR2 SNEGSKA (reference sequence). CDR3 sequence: CSARPPGGQPQHF. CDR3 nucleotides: TGCAGTGCTAGACCCCCGGGCGGCCAGCCCCAGCATTTT.

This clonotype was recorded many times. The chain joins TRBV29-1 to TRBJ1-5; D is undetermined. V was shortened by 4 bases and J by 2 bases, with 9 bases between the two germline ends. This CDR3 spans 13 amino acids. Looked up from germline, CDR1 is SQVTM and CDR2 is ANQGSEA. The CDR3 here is CSVGANGNQPQHF. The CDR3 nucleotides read TGCAGCGTTGGAGCTAACGGCAATCAGCCCCAGCATTTT.

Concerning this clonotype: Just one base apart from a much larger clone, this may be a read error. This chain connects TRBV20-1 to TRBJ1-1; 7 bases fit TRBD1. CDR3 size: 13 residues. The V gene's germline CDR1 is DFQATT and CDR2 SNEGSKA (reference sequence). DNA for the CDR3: TGCAGTGCTAGCAGGGGGTTAGACACTGCAGCTTTCTTT. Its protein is CSASRGLDTAAFF.

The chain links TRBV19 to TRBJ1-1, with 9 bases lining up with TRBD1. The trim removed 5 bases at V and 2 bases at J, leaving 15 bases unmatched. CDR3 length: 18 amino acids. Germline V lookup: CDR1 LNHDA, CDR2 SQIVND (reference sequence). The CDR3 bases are TGTGCCAGTAGTTCTCCGGGGGACAGGGATTACTTTAACACTGAAGCTTTCTTT. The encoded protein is CASSSPGDRDYFNTEAFF.

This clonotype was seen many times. CDR3 amino acids: CSARTGDQPQHF. The CDR3 DNA follows: TGCAGTGCTCGTACAGGGGACCAGCCCCAGCATTTT. The chain couples TRBV20-1 to TRBJ1-5; 7 positions agree with TRBD1. Per the germline V gene, CDR1 is DFQATT and CDR2 is SNEGSKA (reference sequence). Losses at the gene ends were 5 bases for V and 7 bases for J; bases not matched to a gene: 5. This CDR3 has 12 amino acids.

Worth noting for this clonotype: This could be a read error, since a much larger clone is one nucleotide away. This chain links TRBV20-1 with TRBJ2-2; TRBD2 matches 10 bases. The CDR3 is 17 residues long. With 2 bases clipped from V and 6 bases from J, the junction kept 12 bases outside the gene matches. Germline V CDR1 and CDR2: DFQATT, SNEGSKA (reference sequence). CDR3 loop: CSARLKLAGTKAGELFF. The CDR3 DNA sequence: TGCAGTGCTAGATTAAAACTAGCGGGGACCAAGGCCGGGGAGCTGTTTTTT.

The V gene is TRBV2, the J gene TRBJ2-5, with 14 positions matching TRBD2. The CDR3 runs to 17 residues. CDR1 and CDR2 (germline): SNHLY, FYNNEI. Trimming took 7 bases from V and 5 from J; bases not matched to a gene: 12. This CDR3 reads CASMRRTSGGYSETQYF. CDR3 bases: TGTGCCAGCATGAGACGGACTAGCGGGGGGTACTCGGAGACCCAGTACTTC.

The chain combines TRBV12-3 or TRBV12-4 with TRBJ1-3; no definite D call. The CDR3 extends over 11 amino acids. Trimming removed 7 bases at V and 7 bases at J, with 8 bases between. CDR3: CASIRLNTIYF. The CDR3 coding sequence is TGTGCCAGCATTCGTTTGAACACCATATATTTT.

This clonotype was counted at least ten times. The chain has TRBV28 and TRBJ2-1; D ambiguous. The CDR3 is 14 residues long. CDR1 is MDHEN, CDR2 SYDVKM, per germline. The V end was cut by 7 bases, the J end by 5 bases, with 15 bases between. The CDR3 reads CASTSQLKNNEQFF. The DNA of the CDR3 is TGTGCCAGCACGTCCCAACTAAAAAACAATGAGCAGTTCTTC.